The 26 T cell receptor beta chains below all came from one sample that was sequenced in a study of T-cell memory formation after mild COVID-19. In TCRdb, the 5' RACE reads were re-called with MiXCR into one record per CDR3 protein. The sample consists of 350,000 to 400,000 distinct CDR3 sequences, 14% of them appearing once. The sample was PBMCs or a T cell subset sorted from them (not recorded which). The receptor source for this set is a man aged 18 to 29 who had mild COVID-19 (a few samples of this study predate the infection). Cell type and time point are not known.

The chain links TRBV5-5 to TRBJ1-5; D is possibly TRBD1 (5 bases). Germline V gene data show CDR1 as SGHKS and CDR2 as YYEKEE (reference sequence). The CDR3 has 16 amino acids. The V gene lost 0 bases and the J gene lost 4 bases, with 14 bases spanning the gap. The CDR3 DNA reads TGTGCCAGCAGCTTGGCCGGACAAGGAGTGAATCAGCCCCAGCATTTT. Its protein product is CASSLAGQGVNQPQHF. The complete variable domain, with remaining parts taken from reference TRBV5-5 and TRBJ1-5, reads DAGVTQSPTHLIKTRGQQVTLRCSPISGHKSVSWYQQVLGQGPQFIFQYYEKEERGRGNFPDRFSARQFPNYSSELNVNALLLGDSALYLCASSLAGQGVNQPQHFGDGTRLSIL.

The genes are TRBV12-3 or TRBV12-4 and TRBJ1-5; 10 bases line up with TRBD1. The CDR3 has 14 amino acids. Germline trimming cut 8 bases from V and 6 bases from J; bases unmatched to any gene: 7. CDR3 sequence reads: CASATTGGGQPQHF. The CDR3 region has the DNA TGTGCCAGCGCCACGACAGGGGGCGGTCAGCCCCAGCATTTT.

This clonotype has more than one count but fewer than ten. The J gene is TRBJ2-7, the V gene TRBV12-3 or TRBV12-4, with 11 positions matching TRBD2. The CDR3 loop spans 15 amino acids. Losses at the gene ends were 4 bases for V and 6 bases for J; bases not matched to a gene: 8. The CDR3: CASSSSGGLWGEQYF. CDR3 in DNA: TGTGCCAGCAGTTCTAGCGGGGGGCTATGGGGCGAGCAGTACTTC.

The chain has TRBV7-6 and TRBJ2-7; 11 bases are shared with TRBD2. With V trimmed by 3 bases and J by 2 bases, 6 bases remained unmatched. The CDR3 spans 16 residues. CDR1 and CDR2 (germline): SGHVS, FNYEAQ. DNA of the CDR3: TGTGCCAGCAGCTTGTCCGGGACTAGCGGTGCCTACGAGCAGTACTTC. Translated: CASSLSGTSGAYEQYF.

This clonotype was seen more than once but under ten times. V is TRBV9 and J is TRBJ1-3; D is ambiguous. Germline values: CDR1 SGDLS, CDR2 YYNGEE. Trimming cost V 0 bases and J 4 bases, with 11 bases left between them. The CDR3 totals 15 residues. For the CDR3, the DNA is TGTGCCAGCAGCGTAGGGGAGGATAGGGGAAACACCATATATTTT. Amino acid sequence: CASSVGEDRGNTIYF.

This clonotype was observed at least ten times. The chain joins TRBV9 to TRBJ1-2; a weak D match, TRBD1 (5 bases). Germline lookup yields CDR1 SGDLS and CDR2 YYNGEE. CDR3 size: 16 residues. V lost 0 bases and J lost 1, with 13 bases in between. The CDR3, as DNA: TGTGCCAGCAGCGTAGATACGACAGATCGTAACTATGGCTACACCTTC. It specifies CASSVDTTDRNYGYTF.

The chain employs TRBV6-5 and TRBJ2-2, with D maybe TRBD2 (6 bases). CDR1 and CDR2 (germline): MNHEY, SVGAGI. The CDR3 extends over 15 amino acids. V was shortened by 9 bases and J by 4 bases, with 18 bases between the two germline ends. Here the CDR3 DNA reads TGTGCCAGTCGGGGAGGAGAGATAACCACCGGGGAGCTGTTTTTT. It encodes CASRGGEITTGELFF.

A few counts support this clonotype. The V call is TRBV5-1, the J call TRBJ2-7, with 8 bases lining up with TRBD1. Germline values: CDR1 SGHRS, CDR2 YFSETQ. This CDR3 is 14 amino acids long. The junction had 7 bases not matched to a gene; V was cut back by 1 base and J by 7 bases. CDR3 bases: TGCGCCAGCAGCTTGACAGGGGGACGAGAGGAGCAGTACTTC. The encoded protein is CASSLTGGREEQYF.

V gene TRBV7-2 combines with J gene TRBJ2-3; 8 nucleotides agree with TRBD2. Germline CDR1 reads SGHTA; CDR2 reads FQGNSA. J was trimmed by 2 bases and V by 5 bases; bases with no gene match: 9. This CDR3 spans 16 amino acids. In DNA, the CDR3 is TGTGCCAGCAGCCCCGGGGCGGGGGGAGTCACAGATACGCAGTATTTT. It encodes CASSPGAGGVTDTQYF.

The chain combines TRBV18 with TRBJ2-5, with D maybe TRBD2 (6 bases). The CDR3 is 15 amino acids. Germline-derived CDR1 and CDR2 are KGHSH and LQKENI. With 2 bases removed from V and 5 bases from J, the gap between germline ends came to 15 bases. Written as DNA, the CDR3 is TGTGCCAGCTCACCAGGAGGCCCGACTAGTGAGACCCAGTACTTC. This encodes CASSPGGPTSETQYF.

This clonotype has just a few counts. The CDR3 DNA reads as TGTGCCAGCAGCTGGTGGCAAGAGACCCAGTACTTC. This codes for CASSWWQETQYF. V usage is TRBV11-2 and J usage is TRBJ2-5; unclear D gene. CDR1 is SGHAT and CDR2 is FQNNGV in the germline V gene. The CDR3 is made up of 12 amino acids. V was pared by 4 bases and J by 2 bases, with 5 bases between. Drawing the rest from reference TRBV11-2 and TRBJ2-5, the complete variable domain is EAGVAQSPRYKIIEKRQSVAFWCNPISGHATLYWYQQILGQGPKLLIQFQNNGVVDDSQLPKDRFSAERLKGVDSTLKIQPAKLEDSAVYLCASSWWQETQYFGPGTRLLVL.

In this sample, this clonotype turned up a few times. The chain is built from TRBV11-2 and TRBJ1-4; D is undetermined. This CDR3 has 13 residues. V lost 4 bases and J 8 bases, leaving 11 bases between the germline ends. Germline V lookup: CDR1 SGHAT, CDR2 FQNNGV. CDR3 in amino acids: CASSSTSSEKLFF. The CDR3 DNA reads TGTGCCAGCAGCTCCACGAGCTCAGAAAAACTGTTTTTT.

This clonotype was observed a few times. The chain has TRBV13 and TRBJ2-2, with D uncertain. Germline V gives CDR1 PRHDT, CDR2 FYEKMQ (reference sequence). Trimming took 5 bases from V and 7 from J, leaving 17 bases between them. The CDR3 extends over 15 amino acids. The CDR3 loop reads CASSALTPIGGELFF. DNA of the CDR3: TGTGCCAGCAGCGCCTTGACACCGATAGGCGGGGAGCTGTTTTTT.

This clonotype was observed many times. The chain links TRBV6-2 or TRBV6-3 to TRBJ2-1; D unclear. Germline assignment: CDR1 MNHEY and CDR2 SVGEGT. This CDR3 is built from 13 residues. Trimming took 5 bases from V and 3 from J, leaving 8 bases between them. The CDR3: CASSPSYYNEQFF. In nucleotides, the CDR3 is TGTGCCAGCAGTCCCAGCTACTACAATGAGCAGTTCTTC.

In its sample, this clonotype was seen a few times. The chain employs TRBV6-5 and TRBJ2-7; 7 positions match TRBD1. Losses at the gene ends were 7 bases for V and 3 bases for J; bases not matched to a gene: 6. The CDR3 is made up of 13 amino acids. Germline lookup yields CDR1 MNHEY and CDR2 SVGAGI. The CDR3 sequence is CASTNPGGYEQYF. The CDR3 nucleotides are TGTGCCAGCACCAACCCAGGGGGCTACGAGCAGTACTTC.

This clonotype was observed a handful of times. The V call is TRBV20-1, the J call TRBJ2-1; 13 nucleotides match TRBD2. Germline CDR1 DFQATT, CDR2 SNEGSKA (reference sequence). The CDR3 sequence is 16 residues long. Trimming at V came to 0 bases and at J to 3 bases, leaving 2 bases not matched to a gene. CDR3 amino acids: CSAREGLAGHYNEQFF. Here the CDR3 DNA reads TGCAGTGCTAGAGAGGGACTAGCGGGGCACTACAATGAGCAGTTCTTC.

This clonotype was seen repeatedly, ten times or more. The chain recombines TRBV29-1 with TRBJ2-7; possibly TRBD1 for D (6 bases). V was clipped by 2 bases and J by 2 bases, with 13 bases between them. Germline V CDR1 and CDR2: SQVTM, ANQGSEA. The CDR3 covers 14 residues. CDR3 region: CSVEKGVGAYEQYF. DNA for the CDR3: TGCAGCGTTGAAAAGGGGGTCGGGGCCTACGAGCAGTACTTC.

V and J are TRBV10-2 and TRBJ2-5; no clear D gene. The CDR3 totals 12 residues. Germline lookup yields CDR1 WSHSY and CDR2 SAAADI. Trimming shortened V by 2 bases and J by 7 bases, and 8 bases separated the two germline ends. The CDR3 DNA reads as TGCGCCAGCAGTGAGCCCCGAGGGACCCAGTACTTC. It encodes CASSEPRGTQYF.

The rearrangement joins TRBV28 to TRBJ2-1; TRBD1 aligns across 7 bases. V lost 1 base, J lost 8 bases, and 8 bases stayed unmatched. Germline lookup yields CDR1 MDHEN and CDR2 SYDVKM. CDR3 length: 15 residues. The CDR3 DNA sequence: TGTGCCAGCAGTTTATTGGGATTAGGGGGCCATGAGCAGTTCTTC. Its translation is CASSLLGLGGHEQFF. The entire variable domain, with the rest obtained from reference TRBV28 and TRBJ2-1, is as follows: DVKVTQSSRYLVKRTGEKVFLECVQDMDHENMFWYRQDPGLGLRLIYFSYDVKMKEKGDIPEGYSVSREKKERFSLILESASTNQTSMYLCASSLLGLGGHEQFFGPGTRLTVL.

CDR3 nucleotide sequence: TGTGCCAGCAGCGAGGGGGGACGGACCTGGGCCAACGTCCTGACTTTC. Amino acid sequence: CASSEGGRTWANVLTF. This chain connects TRBV9 to TRBJ2-6, with D perhaps assigned TRBD1 or TRBD2 (6 bases each). The CDR3 contains 16 residues. Germline CDR1 reads SGDLS; CDR2 reads YYNGEE. V gave up 3 bases and J gave up 5 bases, with 15 bases separating them.

This clonotype appeared a few times. The J gene is TRBJ1-2, the V gene TRBV29-1; 9 bases agree with TRBD1. The CDR3 is made up of 13 amino acids. Trimming took 7 bases from V and 6 from J; bases not matched to a gene: 9. Per germline, CDR1 SQVTM and CDR2 ANQGSEA. This chain's CDR3 is CSAKGQGRNGYTF. CDR3 bases: TGCAGCGCAAAAGGACAGGGGAGGAATGGCTACACCTTC.

J is TRBJ2-3 and V is TRBV27, with D unresolved. CDR1 MNHEY and CDR2 SMNVEV come from the germline V gene (reference sequence). Trimming shortened V by 6 bases and J by 6 bases, and 16 bases separated the two germline ends. This CDR3 contains 14 residues. The CDR3 DNA is TGTGCCAGCAGCCCTCCCGGCGTATCGGATACGCAGTATTTT. As protein: CASSPPGVSDTQYF.

In DNA, the CDR3 is TGCGCCAGCAGCTTCAGGGACCTAAGGGAAAAACTGTTTTTT. Its protein is CASSFRDLREKLFF. The chain is built from TRBV5-1 and TRBJ1-4, with D tentatively TRBD1 (5 bases). Trimming left V 2 bases short and J 8 bases short, with 13 bases between. The CDR3 has 14 amino acids. Germline assignment: CDR1 SGHRS and CDR2 YFSETQ. Full variable domain (outside the CDR3, taken from reference TRBV5-1 and TRBJ1-4): KAGVTQTPRYLIKTRGQQVTLSCSPISGHRSVSWYQQTPGQGLQFLFEYFSETQRNKGNFPGRFSGRQFSNSRSEMNVSTLELGDSALYLCASSFRDLREKLFFGSGTQLSVL.

A few counts support this clonotype. The chain combines TRBV7-2 with TRBJ1-1; D remains ambiguous. This CDR3 is 12 amino acids long. The germline V gene has CDR1 SGHTA and CDR2 FQGNSA. V was pared by 5 bases and J by 5 bases, with 9 bases between. The CDR3 loop reads CASSPAMTEAFF. The CDR3 DNA is TGTGCCAGCAGCCCGGCGATGACTGAAGCTTTCTTT. Full variable domain (outside the CDR3, taken from reference TRBV7-2 and TRBJ1-1): GAGVSQSPSNKVTEKGKDVELRCDPISGHTALYWYRQSLGQGLEFLIYFQGNSAPDKSGLPSDRFSAERTGGSVSTLTIQRTQQEDSAVYLCASSPAMTEAFFGQGTRLTVV.

The table lists this clonotype with a few counts. The chain recombines TRBV9 with TRBJ2-3; 11 bases match TRBD2. V lost 4 bases, J lost 4 bases, and 2 bases stayed unmatched. This CDR3 has 14 residues. Germline lookup yields CDR1 SGDLS and CDR2 YYNGEE. The CDR3 sequence is CASSLTSGADTQYF. The DNA of the CDR3 is TGTGCCAGCAGCTTGACTAGCGGGGCAGATACGCAGTATTTT.

The chain recombines TRBV12-3 or TRBV12-4 with TRBJ1-4, with D unresolved. Trimming cost V 7 bases and J 8 bases, with 11 bases left between them. The CDR3 contains 12 residues. This CDR3 is CASTRGMEKLFF. Here the CDR3 DNA reads TGTGCCAGCACCAGAGGGATGGAAAAACTGTTTTTT.